This T cell receptor beta chain was sequenced during a study of immune cell composition in non-small cell lung cancer. At the level of the study: Most cases were lung adenocarcinoma or squamous cell carcinoma. Study-wide results and caveats: Dominant in vivo tumour-associated clones were not shown to share tumour-reactive sequences. Adenocarcinomas with higher top tumour-associated clone frequency had more reactive TILs.

Sequenced by immunoSEQ multiplex PCR; TCRdb stores in-frame clones only, minus some. The sample consists of about 4,500 clones, approximately 83% of them appearing once. Frozen unsorted single-cell suspensions supplied the genomic DNA. Comments on this clone: The antigen remains undetermined.

Germline V gene sequence: CDR1 MNHNS, CDR2 SASEGT. V lost 8 bases to trimming and J lost 3 bases, with 11 bases between them. The CDR3 loop spans 12 amino acids. The TCR sequence derives from a human donor with non-small cell lung cancer. Sequences were obtained from lung tumor tissue. The chain links TRBV6-1 to TRBJ2-7; weak D call: TRBD1 (5 bases). The CDR3 DNA sequence: TGTGCCAGCGTCAGGGAAGGCTACGAGCAGTACTTC. Protein product: CASVREGYEQYF.